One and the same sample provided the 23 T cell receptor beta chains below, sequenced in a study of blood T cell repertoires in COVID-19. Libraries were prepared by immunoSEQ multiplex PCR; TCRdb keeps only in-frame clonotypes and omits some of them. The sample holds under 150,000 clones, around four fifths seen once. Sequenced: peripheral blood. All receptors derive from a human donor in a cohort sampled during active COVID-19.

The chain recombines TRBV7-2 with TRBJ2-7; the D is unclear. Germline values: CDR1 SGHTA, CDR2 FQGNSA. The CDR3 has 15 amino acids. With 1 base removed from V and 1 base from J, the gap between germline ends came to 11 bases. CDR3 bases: TGTGCCAGCAGCTTAGACCAGGCTAAGTCCTACGAGCAGTACTTC. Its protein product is CASSLDQAKSYEQYF.

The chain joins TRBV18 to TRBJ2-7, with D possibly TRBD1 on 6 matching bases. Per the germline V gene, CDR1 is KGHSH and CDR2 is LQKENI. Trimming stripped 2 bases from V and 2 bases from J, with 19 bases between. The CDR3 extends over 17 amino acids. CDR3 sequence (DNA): TGTGCCAGCTCACCATACGCTGAAGCAGGGGTAGCCTACGAGCAGTACTTC. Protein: CASSPYAEAGVAYEQYF.

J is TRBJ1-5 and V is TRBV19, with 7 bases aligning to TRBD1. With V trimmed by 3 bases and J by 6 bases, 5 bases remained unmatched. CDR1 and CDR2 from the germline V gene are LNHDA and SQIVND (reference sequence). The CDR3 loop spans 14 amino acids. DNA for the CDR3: TGTGCCAGTAGTATTGGAGCAGGGGGTCAGCCCCAGCATTTT. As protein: CASSIGAGGQPQHF. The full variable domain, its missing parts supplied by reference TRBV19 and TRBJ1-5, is DGGITQSPKYLFRKEGQNVTLSCEQNLNHDAMYWYRQDPGQGLRLIYYSQIVNDFQKGDIAEGYSVSREKKESFPLTVTSAQKNPTAFYLCASSIGAGGQPQHFGDGTRLSIL.

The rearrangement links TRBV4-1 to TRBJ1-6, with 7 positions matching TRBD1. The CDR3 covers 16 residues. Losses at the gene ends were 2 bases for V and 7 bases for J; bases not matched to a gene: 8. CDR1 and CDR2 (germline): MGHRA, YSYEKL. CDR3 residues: CASSQIPGTANSPLHF. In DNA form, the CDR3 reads TGCGCCAGCAGCCAAATACCAGGGACAGCAAATTCACCCCTCCACTTT.

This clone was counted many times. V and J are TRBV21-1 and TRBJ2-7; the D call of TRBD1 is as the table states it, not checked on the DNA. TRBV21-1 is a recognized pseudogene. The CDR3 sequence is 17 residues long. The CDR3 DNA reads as TGTGCCAGCACCAAGGTCCGGGACACCCGGTGGGGCTACGAGCAGTACTTC. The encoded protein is CASTKVRDTRWGYEQYF.

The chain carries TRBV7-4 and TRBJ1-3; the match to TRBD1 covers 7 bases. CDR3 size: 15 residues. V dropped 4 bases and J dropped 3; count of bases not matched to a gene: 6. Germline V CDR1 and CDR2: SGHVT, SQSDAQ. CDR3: CASSSRGTVGNTIYF. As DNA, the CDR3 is TGTGCCAGCAGCTCGAGGGGGACAGTTGGAAACACCATATATTTT.

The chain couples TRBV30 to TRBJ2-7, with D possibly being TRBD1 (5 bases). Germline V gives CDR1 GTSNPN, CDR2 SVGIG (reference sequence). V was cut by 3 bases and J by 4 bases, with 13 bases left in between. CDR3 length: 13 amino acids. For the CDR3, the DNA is TGTGCCTGGAGCCCAGGGATTGCGTACGAGCAGTACTTC. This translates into CAWSPGIAYEQYF.

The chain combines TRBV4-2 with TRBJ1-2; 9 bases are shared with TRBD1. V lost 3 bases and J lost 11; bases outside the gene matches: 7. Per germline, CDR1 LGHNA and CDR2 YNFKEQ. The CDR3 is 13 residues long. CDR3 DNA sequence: TGTGCCAGCAGCCAGTCCCGGGACAGGGTTTACACCTTC. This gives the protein CASSQSRDRVYTF.

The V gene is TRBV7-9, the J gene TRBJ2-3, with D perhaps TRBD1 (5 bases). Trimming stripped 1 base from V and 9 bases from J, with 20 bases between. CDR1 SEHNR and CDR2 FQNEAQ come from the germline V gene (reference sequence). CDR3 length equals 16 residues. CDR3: CASSLELGQGIETQYF. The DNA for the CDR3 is TGTGCCAGCAGCTTAGAGCTTGGGCAGGGCATCGAAACGCAGTATTTT.

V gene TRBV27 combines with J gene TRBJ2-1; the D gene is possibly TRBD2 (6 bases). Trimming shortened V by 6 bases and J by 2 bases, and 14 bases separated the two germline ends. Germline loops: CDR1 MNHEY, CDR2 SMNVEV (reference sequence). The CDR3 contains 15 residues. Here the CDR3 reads CASSTQAGTYNEQFF. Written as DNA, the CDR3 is TGTGCCAGCAGCACTCAGGCGGGGACCTACAATGAGCAGTTCTTC.

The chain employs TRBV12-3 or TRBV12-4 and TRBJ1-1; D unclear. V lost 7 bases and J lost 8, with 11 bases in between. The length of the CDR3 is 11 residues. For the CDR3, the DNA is TGTGCCAGCACCCTGACGGGGGAAGCTTTCTTT. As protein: CASTLTGEAFF.

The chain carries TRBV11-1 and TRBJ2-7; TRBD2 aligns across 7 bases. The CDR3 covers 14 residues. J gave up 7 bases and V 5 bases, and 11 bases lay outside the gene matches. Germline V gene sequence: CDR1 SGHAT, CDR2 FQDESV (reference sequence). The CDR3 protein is CASSPAGRAREQYF. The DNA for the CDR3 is TGTGCCAGCAGCCCAGCGGGGAGGGCCCGGGAGCAGTACTTC.

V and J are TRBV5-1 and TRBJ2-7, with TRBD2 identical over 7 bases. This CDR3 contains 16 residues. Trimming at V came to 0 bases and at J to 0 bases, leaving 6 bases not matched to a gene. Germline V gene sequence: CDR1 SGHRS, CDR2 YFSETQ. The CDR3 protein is CASSLAPSGNSYEQYF. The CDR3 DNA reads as TGCGCCAGCAGCTTGGCTCCTAGCGGAAACTCCTACGAGCAGTACTTC. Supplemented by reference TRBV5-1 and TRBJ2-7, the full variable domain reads KAGVTQTPRYLIKTRGQQVTLSCSPISGHRSVSWYQQTPGQGLQFLFEYFSETQRNKGNFPGRFSGRQFSNSRSEMNVSTLELGDSALYLCASSLAPSGNSYEQYFGPGTRLTVT.

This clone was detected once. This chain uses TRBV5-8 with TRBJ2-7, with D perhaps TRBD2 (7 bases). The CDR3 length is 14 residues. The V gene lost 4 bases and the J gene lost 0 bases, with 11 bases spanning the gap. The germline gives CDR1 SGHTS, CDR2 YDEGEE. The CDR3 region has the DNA TGTGCCAGCAGCCGACGGGGGGCCTCCTACGAGCAGTACTTC. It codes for CASSRRGASYEQYF.

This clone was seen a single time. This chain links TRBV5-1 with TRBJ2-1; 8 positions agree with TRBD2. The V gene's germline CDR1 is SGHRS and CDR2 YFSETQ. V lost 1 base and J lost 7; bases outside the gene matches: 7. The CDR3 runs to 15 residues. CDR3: CASSLPRGVGNEQFF. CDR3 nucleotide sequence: TGCGCCAGCAGCTTGCCGCGGGGGGTAGGAAATGAGCAGTTCTTC.

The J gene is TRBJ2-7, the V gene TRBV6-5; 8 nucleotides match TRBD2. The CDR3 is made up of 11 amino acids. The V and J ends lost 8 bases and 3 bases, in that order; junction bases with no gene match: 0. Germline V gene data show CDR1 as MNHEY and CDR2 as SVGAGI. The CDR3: CASRGGYEQYF. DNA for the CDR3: TGTGCCAGCCGGGGGGGCTACGAGCAGTACTTC.

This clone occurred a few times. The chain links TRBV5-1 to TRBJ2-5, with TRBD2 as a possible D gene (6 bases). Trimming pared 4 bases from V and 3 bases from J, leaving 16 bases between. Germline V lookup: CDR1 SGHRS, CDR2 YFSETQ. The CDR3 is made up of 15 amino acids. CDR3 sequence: CASSLMGGDKETQYF. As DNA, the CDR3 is TGCGCCAGCAGCCTGATGGGCGGGGATAAAGAGACCCAGTACTTC.

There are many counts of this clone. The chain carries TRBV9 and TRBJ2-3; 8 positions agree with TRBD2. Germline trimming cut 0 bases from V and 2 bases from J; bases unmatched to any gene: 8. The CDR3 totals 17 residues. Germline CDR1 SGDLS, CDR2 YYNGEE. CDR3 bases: TGTGCCAGCAGCGTAGCTTCGTCGGGGGGGGACACAGATACGCAGTATTTT. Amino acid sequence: CASSVASSGGDTDTQYF.

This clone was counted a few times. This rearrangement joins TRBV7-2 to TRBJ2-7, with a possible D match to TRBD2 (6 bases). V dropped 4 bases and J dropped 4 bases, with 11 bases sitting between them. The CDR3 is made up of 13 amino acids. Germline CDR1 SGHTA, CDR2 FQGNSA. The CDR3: CASSSGGMYEQYF. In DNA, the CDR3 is TGTGCCAGCAGCTCCGGGGGAATGTACGAGCAGTACTTC.

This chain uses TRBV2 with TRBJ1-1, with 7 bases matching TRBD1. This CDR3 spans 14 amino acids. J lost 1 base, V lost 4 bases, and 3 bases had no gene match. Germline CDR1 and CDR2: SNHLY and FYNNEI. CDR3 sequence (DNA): TGTGCCAGCAGTGGACAGGGAACGAACACTGAAGCTTTCTTT. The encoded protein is CASSGQGTNTEAFF.

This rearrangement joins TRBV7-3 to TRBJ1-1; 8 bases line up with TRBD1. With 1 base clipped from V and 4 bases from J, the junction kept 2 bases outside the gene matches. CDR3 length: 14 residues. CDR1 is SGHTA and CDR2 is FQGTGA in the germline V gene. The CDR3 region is CASSLNTGGTEAFF. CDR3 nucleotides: TGTGCCAGCAGCTTAAACACAGGGGGCACTGAAGCTTTCTTT. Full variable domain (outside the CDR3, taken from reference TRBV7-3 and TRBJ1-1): GAGVSQTPSNKVTEKGKYVELRCDPISGHTALYWYRQSLGQGPEFLIYFQGTGAADDSGLPNDRFFAVRPEGSVSTLKIQRTERGDSAVYLCASSLNTGGTEAFFGQGTRLTVV.

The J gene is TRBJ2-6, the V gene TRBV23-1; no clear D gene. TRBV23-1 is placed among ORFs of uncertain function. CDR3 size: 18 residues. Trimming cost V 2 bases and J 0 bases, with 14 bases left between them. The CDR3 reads CASSQQNIQFSGANVLTF. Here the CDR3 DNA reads TGCGCCAGCAGTCAACAAAATATACAGTTCTCTGGGGCCAACGTCCTGACTTTC.

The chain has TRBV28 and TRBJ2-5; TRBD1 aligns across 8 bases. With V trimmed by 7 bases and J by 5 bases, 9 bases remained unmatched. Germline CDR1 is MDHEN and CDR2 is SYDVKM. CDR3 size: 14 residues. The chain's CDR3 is CASTGGSWGETQYF. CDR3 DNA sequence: TGTGCCAGCACAGGGGGCTCTTGGGGGGAGACCCAGTACTTC. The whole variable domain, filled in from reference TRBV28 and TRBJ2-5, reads DVKVTQSSRYLVKRTGEKVFLECVQDMDHENMFWYRQDPGLGLRLIYFSYDVKMKEKGDIPEGYSVSREKKERFSLILESASTNQTSMYLCASTGGSWGETQYFGPGTRLLVL.